This T cell receptor (beta chain) was identified in a study of blood T cell repertoires in COVID-19 (dated by TCRdb to the early 2020s). About the full investigation: The collaborator samples originated in the United States, Italy and Spain and spanned the acute and convalescent phases of COVID-19. The prospective study material was composed of cDNA or gDNA derived from T cells, B-cell-depleted T cells, or PBMCs. The dataset comprised deeply sampled blood TCRbeta repertoires from subjects exposed to, actively infected with, or recovered from COVID-19. The repertoires were released in a freely available public database intended as a resource for research on the immune response to SARS-CoV-2. The samples were drawn from two sources: the first 160 participants of the ongoing ImmuneRACE study, and 950 to 1,500 subjects contributed by 6 global collaborators. Sample metadata almost always included a de-identified subject ID, COVID-19 status, age in years and sex. HLA class I and class II types, where available, came from metadata supplied by the sample provider rather than from assay-based typing. Results and caveats for the whole study, not just this receptor: The amount of clinical and demographic metadata varied by source and participant and was provided uncurated.

As concerns this clone: Its antigen specificity is not known. Within one base of it there is no much larger clone, and no base qualities were kept.

The immunoSEQ Assay, a bias-controlled multiplex PCR, was used to amplify TCRbeta CDR3 regions from genomic DNA. In the source study's methods: The number of nucleated cells in each sample was estimated by amplification of reference gene primers within the assay. To quantify the absolute abundance of each unique TCRbeta CDR3 rearrangement, sequence reads were collapsed and filtered. For each sample, productive Simpson clonality was calculated by taking the square root of Simpson's diversity index across productive rearrangements. TCRdb re-hosts the immuneACCESS table, in-frame sequences only. Its copies lack some clones; in the studies checked, an unresolved V gene accounts for under half of them, and the cause for the rest is not known. The DNA was the basis for D and trimming; V, J and clone size are from that table. Within this sample are around 260,000 clones, with roughly 90% of them counted one time only. Approximately 2% of the sample goes to the ten largest clones.

Whole blood was collected in K2EDTA tubes by collaborating institutions according to the institutions' own protocols. For TCRbeta analysis, collaborators shipped samples in one of three forms: frozen whole blood, isolated PBMCs, or DNA extracted from either of those sample types. Specimen: peripheral blood. This clonotype was sampled from a man under 40 with active or convalescent COVID-19.

The CDR3: CATGWGGVGTDTQYF. Read as DNA, the sequence is TGTGCCACAGGATGGGGGGGCGTAGGCACAGATACGCAGTATTTT. Here the chain combines TRBV19 and TRBJ2-3; the D gene is perhaps TRBD2, from 7 matching bases. Measured from the cysteine to the phenylalanine, the CDR3 is 15 residues long. Kept here is only the CDR3 DNA, which spans 45 bases and is read in frame from base 1. Cut back by 10 bases and 1 base, the V and J ends lie 18 bases apart. For CDR1 and CDR2, the germline V gene (reference sequence) lists LNHDA and SQIVND.